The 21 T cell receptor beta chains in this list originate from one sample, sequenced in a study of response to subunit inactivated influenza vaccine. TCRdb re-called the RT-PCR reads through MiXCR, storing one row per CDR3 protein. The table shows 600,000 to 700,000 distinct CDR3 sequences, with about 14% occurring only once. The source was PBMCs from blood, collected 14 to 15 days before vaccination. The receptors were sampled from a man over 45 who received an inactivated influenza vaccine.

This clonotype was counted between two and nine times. The CDR3 nucleotides are TGTGCCAGCACTATCACTATGGGGGGGGACTACGAGCAGTACTTC. Residues: CASTITMGGDYEQYF. The genes are TRBV28 and TRBJ2-7; 7 nucleotides agree with TRBD2. The germline V gene encodes CDR1 MDHEN and CDR2 SYDVKM. After removal of 7 bases from V and 3 bases from J, the junction contained 12 bases not matched to a gene. The CDR3 covers 15 residues. Full variable domain (outside the CDR3, taken from reference TRBV28 and TRBJ2-7): DVKVTQSSRYLVKRTGEKVFLECVQDMDHENMFWYRQDPGLGLRLIYFSYDVKMKEKGDIPEGYSVSREKKERFSLILESASTNQTSMYLCASTITMGGDYEQYFGPGTRLTVT.

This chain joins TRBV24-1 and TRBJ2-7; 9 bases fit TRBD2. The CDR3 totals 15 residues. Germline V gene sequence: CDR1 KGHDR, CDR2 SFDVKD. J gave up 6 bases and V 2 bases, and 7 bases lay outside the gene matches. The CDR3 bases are TGTGCCACCAGTGATTCGCGGACTAGCGACACCGAGCAGTACTTC. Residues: CATSDSRTSDTEQYF.

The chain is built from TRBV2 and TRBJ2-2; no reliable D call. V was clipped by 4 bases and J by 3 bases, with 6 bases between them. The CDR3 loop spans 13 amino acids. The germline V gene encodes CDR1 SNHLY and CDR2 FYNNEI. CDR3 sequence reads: CASSGLDTGELFF. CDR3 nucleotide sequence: TGTGCCAGCAGTGGCTTGGACACCGGGGAGCTGTTTTTT. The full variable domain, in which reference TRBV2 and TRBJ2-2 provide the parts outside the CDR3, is EPEVTQTPSHQVTQMGQEVILRCVPISNHLYFYWYRQILGQKVEFLVSFYNNEISEKSEIFDDQFSVERPDGSNFTLKIRSTKLEDSAMYFCASSGLDTGELFFGEGSRLTVL.

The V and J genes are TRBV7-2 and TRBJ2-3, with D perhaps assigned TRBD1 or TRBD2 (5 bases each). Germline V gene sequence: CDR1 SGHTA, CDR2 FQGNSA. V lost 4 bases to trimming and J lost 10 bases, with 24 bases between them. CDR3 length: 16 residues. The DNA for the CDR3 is TGTGCCAGCAGCTCATCGAGACAACAGGCGGGTGCGGCGCAGTATTTT. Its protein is CASSSSRQQAGAAQYF.

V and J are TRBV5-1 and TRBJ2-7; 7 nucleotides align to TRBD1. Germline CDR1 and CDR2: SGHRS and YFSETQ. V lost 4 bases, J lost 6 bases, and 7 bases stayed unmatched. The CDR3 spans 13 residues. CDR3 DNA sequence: TGCGCCAGCAGCACCGGACAGGCGGGCGAGCAGTACTTC. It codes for CASSTGQAGEQYF.

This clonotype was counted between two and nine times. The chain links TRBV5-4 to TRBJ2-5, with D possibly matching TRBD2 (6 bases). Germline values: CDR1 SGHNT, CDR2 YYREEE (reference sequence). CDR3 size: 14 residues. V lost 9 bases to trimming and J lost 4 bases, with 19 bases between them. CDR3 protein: CATTGDRAGETQYF. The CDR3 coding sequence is TGTGCCACCACGGGGGATAGGGCTGGAGAGACCCAGTACTTC.

CDR3 residues: CSARQAGNSPLHF. In DNA, the CDR3 is TGCAGCGCCCGCCAGGCGGGAAATTCACCCCTCCACTTT. The gene calls are TRBV29-1 and TRBJ1-6; D is unresolved. Germline V gene lookup returns CDR1 SQVTM and CDR2 ANQGSEA. The V end was cut by 7 bases, the J end by 7 bases, with 14 bases between. The CDR3 spans 13 residues.

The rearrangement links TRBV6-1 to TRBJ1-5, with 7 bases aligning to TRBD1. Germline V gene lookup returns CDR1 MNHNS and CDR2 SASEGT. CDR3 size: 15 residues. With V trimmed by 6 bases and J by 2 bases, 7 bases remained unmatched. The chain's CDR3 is CASSLTGRRNQPQHF. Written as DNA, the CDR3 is TGTGCCAGCAGCCTGACAGGGAGGCGCAATCAGCCCCAGCATTTT.

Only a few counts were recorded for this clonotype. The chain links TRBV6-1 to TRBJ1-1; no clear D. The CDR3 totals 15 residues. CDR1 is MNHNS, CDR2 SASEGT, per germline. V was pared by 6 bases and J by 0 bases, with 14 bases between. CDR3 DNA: TGTGCCAGCAGCCCTCCCGGCAAGATGAACACTGAAGCTTTCTTT. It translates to CASSPPGKMNTEAFF.

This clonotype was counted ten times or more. The CDR3 region is CASSQDRDSTYEQYF. The DNA for the CDR3 is TGTGCCAGCAGCCAAGATAGGGACAGCACCTACGAGCAGTACTTC. J is TRBJ2-7 and V is TRBV4-2, with 7 positions matching TRBD1. The CDR3 extends over 15 amino acids. Germline-derived CDR1 and CDR2 are LGHNA and YNFKEQ. J was trimmed by 2 bases and V by 0 bases; bases with no gene match: 4.

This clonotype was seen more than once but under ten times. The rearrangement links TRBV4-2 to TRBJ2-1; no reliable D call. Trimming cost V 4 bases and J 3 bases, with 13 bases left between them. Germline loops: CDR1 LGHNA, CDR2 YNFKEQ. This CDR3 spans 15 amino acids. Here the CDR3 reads CASSPPLKGYNEQFF. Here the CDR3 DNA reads TGTGCCAGCAGCCCACCTCTCAAGGGCTACAATGAGCAGTTCTTC.

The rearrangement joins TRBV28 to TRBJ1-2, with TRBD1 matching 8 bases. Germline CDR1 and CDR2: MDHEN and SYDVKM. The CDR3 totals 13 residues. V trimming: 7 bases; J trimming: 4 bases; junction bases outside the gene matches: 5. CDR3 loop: CASTGGSSYGYTF. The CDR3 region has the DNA TGTGCCAGCACAGGGGGCTCAAGCTATGGCTACACCTTC.

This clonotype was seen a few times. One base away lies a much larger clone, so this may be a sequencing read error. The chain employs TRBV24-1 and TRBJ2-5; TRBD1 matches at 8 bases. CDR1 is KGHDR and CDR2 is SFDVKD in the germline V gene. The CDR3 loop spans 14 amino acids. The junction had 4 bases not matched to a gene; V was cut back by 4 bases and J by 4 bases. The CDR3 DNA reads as TGTGCCACCAGTGACCCGGGACAGGTAGAGACCCAGTACTTC. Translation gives CATSDPGQVETQYF.

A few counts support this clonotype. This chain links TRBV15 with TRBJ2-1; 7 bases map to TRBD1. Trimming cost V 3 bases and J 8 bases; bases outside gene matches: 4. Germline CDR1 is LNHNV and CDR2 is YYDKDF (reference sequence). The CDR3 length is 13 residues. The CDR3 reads CATSRAGGHEQFF. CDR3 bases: TGTGCCACCAGCAGGGCAGGGGGACATGAGCAGTTCTTC. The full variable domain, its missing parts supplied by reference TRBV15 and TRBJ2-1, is DAMVIQNPRYQVTQFGKPVTLSCSQTLNHNVMYWYQQKSSQAPKLLFHYYDKDFNNEADTPDNFQSRRPNTSFCFLDIRSPGLGDTAMYLCATSRAGGHEQFFGPGTRLTVL.

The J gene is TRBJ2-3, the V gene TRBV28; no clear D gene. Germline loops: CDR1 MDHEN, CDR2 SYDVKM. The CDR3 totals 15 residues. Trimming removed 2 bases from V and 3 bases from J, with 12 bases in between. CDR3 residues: CASSLAELRTDTQYF. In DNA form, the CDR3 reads TGTGCCAGCAGTTTAGCGGAGCTCCGAACAGATACGCAGTATTTT.

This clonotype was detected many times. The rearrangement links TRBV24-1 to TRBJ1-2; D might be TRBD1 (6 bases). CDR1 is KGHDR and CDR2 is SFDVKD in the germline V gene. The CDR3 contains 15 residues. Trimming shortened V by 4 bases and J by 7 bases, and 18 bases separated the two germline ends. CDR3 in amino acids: CATSDEQGPSVGYTF. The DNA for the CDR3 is TGTGCCACCAGTGACGAACAGGGTCCAAGCGTTGGCTACACCTTC.

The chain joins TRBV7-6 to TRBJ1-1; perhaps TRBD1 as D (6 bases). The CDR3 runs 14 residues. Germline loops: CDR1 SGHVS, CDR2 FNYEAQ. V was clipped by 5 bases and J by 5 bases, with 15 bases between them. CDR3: CASSPRRGGTEAFF. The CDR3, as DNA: TGTGCCAGCAGCCCCCGACGAGGGGGGACTGAAGCTTTCTTT. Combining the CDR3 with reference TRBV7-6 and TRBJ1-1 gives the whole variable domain GAGVSQSPRYKVTKRGQDVALRCDPISGHVSLYWYRQALGQGPEFLTYFNYEAQQDKSGLPNDRFSAERPEGSISTLTIQRTEQRDSAMYRCASSPRRGGTEAFFGQGTRLTVV.

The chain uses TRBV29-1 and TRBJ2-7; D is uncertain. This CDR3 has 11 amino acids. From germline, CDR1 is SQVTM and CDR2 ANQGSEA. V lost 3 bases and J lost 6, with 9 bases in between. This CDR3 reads CSVEVRAEQYF. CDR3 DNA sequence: TGCAGCGTTGAGGTCCGGGCCGAGCAGTACTTC.

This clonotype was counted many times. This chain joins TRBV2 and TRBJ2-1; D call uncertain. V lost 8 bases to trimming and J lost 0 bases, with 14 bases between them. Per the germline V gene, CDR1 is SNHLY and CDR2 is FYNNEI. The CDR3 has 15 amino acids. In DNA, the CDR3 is TGTGCCAGCGTAATAGGGATCGGCTCCTACAATGAGCAGTTCTTC. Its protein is CASVIGIGSYNEQFF. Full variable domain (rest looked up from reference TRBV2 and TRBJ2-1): EPEVTQTPSHQVTQMGQEVILRCVPISNHLYFYWYRQILGQKVEFLVSFYNNEISEKSEIFDDQFSVERPDGSNFTLKIRSTKLEDSAMYFCASVIGIGSYNEQFFGPGTRLTVL.

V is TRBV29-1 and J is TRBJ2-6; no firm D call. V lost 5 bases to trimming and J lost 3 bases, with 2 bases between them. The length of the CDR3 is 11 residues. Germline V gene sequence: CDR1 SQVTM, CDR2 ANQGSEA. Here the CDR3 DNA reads TGCAGCGTTTTTGGGGCCAACGTCCTGACTTTC. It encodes CSVFGANVLTF.

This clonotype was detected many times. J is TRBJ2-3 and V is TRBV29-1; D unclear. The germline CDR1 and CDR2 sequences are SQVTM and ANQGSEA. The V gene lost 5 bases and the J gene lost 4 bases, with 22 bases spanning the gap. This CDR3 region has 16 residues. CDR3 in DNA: TGCAGCGTTCAAGCTATTGGGCTAAAGGGCGCAGATACGCAGTATTTT. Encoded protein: CSVQAIGLKGADTQYF.